The 21 T cell receptor beta chains given below trace back to one sample, sequenced in a study of T cells in tumors after PD-1 blockade. The repertoire was sequenced with immunoSEQ multiplex PCR; TCRdb's copy has only in-frame clones and lacks some. The table includes 20,000 or so clones, roughly 80% detected once. The sequenced sample was PBMCs, obtained after anti-PD-1 therapy. Receptors were obtained from a human donor with advanced basal cell or squamous cell carcinoma (not recorded which).

The V gene is TRBV5-1, the J gene TRBJ1-6; 10 bases map to TRBD1. The CDR3 has 16 residues. The germline gives CDR1 SGHRS, CDR2 YFSETQ. Trimming at V came to 0 bases and at J to 7 bases, leaving 4 bases not matched to a gene. CDR3 nucleotide sequence: TGCGCCAGCAGCTTGGGGCCGGGACAGGGGAATTCACCCCTCCACTTT. Its protein product is CASSLGPGQGNSPLHF.

This clone was counted a few times. The V and J genes are TRBV24-1 and TRBJ2-3, with D possibly TRBD1 on 6 matching bases. The CDR3 has 19 residues. Germline loops: CDR1 KGHDR, CDR2 SFDVKD. V dropped 0 bases and J dropped 5 bases, with 23 bases sitting between them. For the CDR3, the DNA is TGTGCCACCAGTGATTTGCTATCTCGTAGGGGACACATAAGAGATACGCAGTATTTT. Amino acids: CATSDLLSRRGHIRDTQYF.

The V and J genes are TRBV29-1 and TRBJ2-5, with 7 bases lining up with TRBD1. With 7 bases clipped from V and 1 base from J, the junction kept 6 bases outside the gene matches. There are 13 residues in the CDR3. The germline V gene encodes CDR1 SQVTM and CDR2 ANQGSEA. The CDR3 DNA sequence: TGCAGCGCTTGGACAGGTACCCAAGAGACCCAGTACTTC. This codes for CSAWTGTQETQYF. The variable domain in full, with the rest retrieved from reference TRBV29-1 and TRBJ2-5, is SAVISQKPSRDICQRGTSLTIQCQVDSQVTMMFWYRQQPGQSLTLIATANQGSEATYESGFVIDKFPISRPNLTFSTLTVSNMSPEDSSIYLCSAWTGTQETQYFGPGTRLLVL.

The sample holds a few counts of this clone. The chain recombines TRBV18 with TRBJ2-7; 10 bases are shared with TRBD2. The CDR3 extends over 15 amino acids. V was pared by 5 bases and J by 5 bases, with 9 bases of the junction left unmatched. Germline CDR1 reads KGHSH; CDR2 reads LQKENI. The CDR3 coding sequence is TGTGCCAGCTCAAAAAGCGGGGGGGCCGGAAACGAGCAGTACTTC. This gives the protein CASSKSGGAGNEQYF.

This chain uses TRBV28 with TRBJ2-5; D may be TRBD1 (5 bases). From germline, CDR1 is MDHEN and CDR2 SYDVKM. CDR3 length: 13 residues. V shed 4 bases and J shed 5 bases, with 11 bases lying between them. This CDR3 reads CASSSQGVETQYF. In DNA, the CDR3 is TGTGCCAGCAGTTCTCAAGGGGTGGAGACCCAGTACTTC.

The chain links TRBV4-2 to TRBJ2-1, with D unresolved. Per germline, CDR1 LGHNA and CDR2 YNFKEQ. Trimming stripped 0 bases from V and 10 bases from J, with 7 bases between. This CDR3 is 12 amino acids long. The CDR3 bases are TGTGCCAGCAGCCAAGACCCGTGGGAGCAGTTCTTC. It codes for CASSQDPWEQFF.

V and J are TRBV25-1 and TRBJ2-1; 8 bases line up with TRBD1. The J segment lost 9 bases and the V segment lost 5 bases, leaving 18 bases of the junction unmatched. CDR1 and CDR2 (germline): MGHDK, SYGVNS. The CDR3 contains 17 residues. DNA for the CDR3: TGTGCCAGCAGTCCGAATATGTGGGGACAGGACTTCGGTGAGCAGTTCTTC. As protein: CASSPNMWGQDFGEQFF.

The chain joins TRBV24-1 to TRBJ2-2, with 8 bases matching TRBD2. The CDR3 has 16 amino acids. Germline lookup yields CDR1 KGHDR and CDR2 SFDVKD. With V trimmed by 5 bases and J by 6 bases, 10 bases remained unmatched. For the CDR3, the DNA is TGTGCCACCAGTGTCGGGGGGGCTGGTCTGTCCGGGGAGCTGTTTTTT. This encodes CATSVGGAGLSGELFF.

The sample holds one count of this clone. The chain couples TRBV5-1 to TRBJ2-5, with TRBD2 matching 10 bases. The CDR3 contains 18 residues. The ends lost 0 bases at V and 0 bases at J; junction bases unmatched: 8. Per germline, CDR1 SGHRS and CDR2 YFSETQ. The DNA for the CDR3 is TGCGCCAGCAGCTTGGTTGCTAGCGGGAGAAGAGACCAAGAGACCCAGTACTTC. This gives the protein CASSLVASGRRDQETQYF.

The chain employs TRBV6-6 and TRBJ2-7; 13 positions match TRBD2. CDR3 length: 17 amino acids. V lost 5 bases, J lost 3 bases, and 10 bases stayed unmatched. Looked up from germline, CDR1 is MNHNY and CDR2 is SVGAGI (reference sequence). CDR3 coding DNA: TGTGCCAGCAGTCTCGGGACTAGCGGGATCTCAGGCTACGAGCAGTACTTC. Its translation: CASSLGTSGISGYEQYF.

The chain combines TRBV6-1 with TRBJ1-1; 9 nucleotides line up with TRBD1. The CDR3 runs 15 residues. Germline assignment: CDR1 MNHNS and CDR2 SASEGT. The V and J ends lost 2 bases and 6 bases, in that order; junction bases with no gene match: 7. The CDR3 sequence is CASSESRTGAAEAFF. CDR3 coding DNA: TGTGCCAGCAGTGAAAGCCGGACAGGGGCCGCTGAAGCTTTCTTT.

V is TRBV5-4 and J is TRBJ2-7, with 9 bases identical to TRBD2. Germline-derived CDR1 and CDR2 are SGHNT and YYREEE (reference sequence). J lost 2 bases, V lost 2 bases, and 5 bases had no gene match. CDR3 length equals 15 residues. CDR3 region: CASSFSQRGAYEQYF. CDR3 DNA sequence: TGTGCCAGCAGCTTTTCCCAGCGGGGGGCCTACGAGCAGTACTTC.

The chain employs TRBV3-1 (or the pseudogene TRBV3-2) and TRBJ1-4; the D gene is possibly TRBD1 (5 bases). Trimming left V 1 base short and J 0 bases short, with 9 bases between. Looked up from germline, CDR1 is LGHDT and CDR2 is YNNKEL (reference sequence). The CDR3 has 16 amino acids. In DNA form, the CDR3 reads TGTGCCAGCAGCCAAGTAAGGGGTCCAACTAATGAAAAACTGTTTTTT. Encoded protein: CASSQVRGPTNEKLFF.

This clone was found once. The chain joins TRBV28 to TRBJ1-2, with D uncertain. Looked up from germline, CDR1 is MDHEN and CDR2 is SYDVKM. The CDR3 contains 14 residues. The ends were cut back, 3 bases at V and 6 bases at J, with 14 bases in the middle. CDR3 sequence (DNA): TGTGCCAGCAGTTTGAATAGGGAGCGACATGGCTACACCTTC. Amino acid sequence: CASSLNRERHGYTF.

This clone was counted once. This chain uses TRBV5-6 with TRBJ1-2; D possibly corresponds to TRBD1 (5 bases). The V gene lost 0 bases and the J gene lost 3 bases, with 6 bases spanning the gap. This CDR3 contains 13 residues. Germline V gene data show CDR1 as SGHDT and CDR2 as YYEEEE. This CDR3 is CASSLAGDYGYTF. CDR3 bases: TGTGCCAGCAGCTTGGCGGGGGACTATGGCTACACCTTC.

The rearrangement joins TRBV19 to TRBJ1-1; 8 bases match TRBD1. The V and J ends lost 6 bases and 0 bases, in that order; junction bases with no gene match: 9. CDR1 and CDR2 (germline): LNHDA, SQIVND (reference sequence). CDR3 size: 16 residues. The CDR3 reads CASSQGQARVNTEAFF. Written as DNA, the CDR3 is TGTGCCAGTAGCCAGGGACAGGCCCGCGTGAACACTGAAGCTTTCTTT.

The chain has TRBV7-9 and TRBJ2-6, with no clear D. V lost 5 bases, J lost 9 bases, and 11 bases lay in between. CDR3 size: 13 residues. Germline CDR1 and CDR2: SEHNR and FQNEAQ (reference sequence). CDR3: CASSPTANNVLTF. The CDR3, as DNA: TGTGCCAGCAGCCCTACAGCCAACAACGTCCTGACTTTC. Variable domain in full (rest from reference TRBV7-9 and TRBJ2-6): DTGVSQNPRHKITKRGQNVTFRCDPISEHNRLYWYRQTLGQGPEFLTYFQNEAQLEKSRLLSDRFSAERPKGSFSTLEIQRTEQGDSAMYLCASSPTANNVLTFGAGSRLTVL.

The chain joins TRBV18 to TRBJ2-2; TRBD2 matches 12 bases. This CDR3 spans 17 amino acids. The junction had 9 bases not matched to a gene; V was cut back by 3 bases and J by 7 bases. Germline CDR1 reads KGHSH; CDR2 reads LQKENI. For the CDR3, the DNA is TGTGCCAGCTCACCTTGGACTAGCGGGACGTATATCGGGGAGCTGTTTTTT. This translates into CASSPWTSGTYIGELFF. Looking up the rest from reference TRBV18 and TRBJ2-2 gives the full variable domain: NAGVMQNPRHLVRRRGQEARLRCSPMKGHSHVYWYRQLPEEGLKFMVYLQKENIIDESGMPKERFSAEFPKEGPSILRIQQVVRGDSAAYFCASSPWTSGTYIGELFFGEGSRLTVL.

The gene calls are TRBV10-3 and TRBJ2-1; 11 bases match TRBD2. Germline V lookup: CDR1 ENHRY, CDR2 SYGVKD. This CDR3 is built from 15 residues. V shed 8 bases, J shed 11 bases, and the junction held 14 bases outside the gene matches. CDR3 in amino acids: CAIRNGTSGRYKQFF. The CDR3 coding sequence is TGTGCCATCCGTAATGGGACTAGCGGCCGTTATAAGCAGTTCTTC.

The chain joins TRBV19 to TRBJ2-3; TRBD2 matches 12 bases. In germline, CDR1 is LNHDA, CDR2 SQIVND (reference sequence). This CDR3 has 16 amino acids. V lost 5 bases, J lost 5 bases, and 8 bases stayed unmatched. The CDR3 is CASSRLAGGLIDTQYF. CDR3 coding DNA: TGTGCCAGTAGTCGTCTAGCGGGGGGGCTCATAGATACGCAGTATTTT. Combining the CDR3 with reference TRBV19 and TRBJ2-3 gives the whole variable domain DGGITQSPKYLFRKEGQNVTLSCEQNLNHDAMYWYRQDPGQGLRLIYYSQIVNDFQKGDIAEGYSVSREKKESFPLTVTSAQKNPTAFYLCASSRLAGGLIDTQYFGPGTRLTVL.

The rearrangement uses TRBV24-1 and TRBJ2-1; D may be TRBD2 (5 bases). The CDR3 is 15 amino acids. V lost 6 bases and J lost 5, with 16 bases in between. Germline CDR1 is KGHDR and CDR2 is SFDVKD. In DNA, the CDR3 is TGTGCCACCAGTAGTAGCGACCTAACGAACAATGAGCAGTTCTTC. Encoded protein: CATSSSDLTNNEQFF.